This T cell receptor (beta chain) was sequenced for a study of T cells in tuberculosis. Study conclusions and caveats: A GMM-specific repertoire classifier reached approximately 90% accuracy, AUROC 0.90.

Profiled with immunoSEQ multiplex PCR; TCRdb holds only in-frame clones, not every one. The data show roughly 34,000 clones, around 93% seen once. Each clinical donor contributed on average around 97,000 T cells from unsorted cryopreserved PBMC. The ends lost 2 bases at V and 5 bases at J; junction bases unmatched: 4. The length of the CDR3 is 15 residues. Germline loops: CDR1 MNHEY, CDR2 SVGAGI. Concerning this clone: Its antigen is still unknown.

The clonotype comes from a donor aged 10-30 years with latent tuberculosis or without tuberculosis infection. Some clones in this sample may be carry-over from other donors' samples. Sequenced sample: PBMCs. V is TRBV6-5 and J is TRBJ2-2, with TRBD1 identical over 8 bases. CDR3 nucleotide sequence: TGTGCCAGCAGTTACACAGGGGGTATTACCGGGGAGCTGTTTTTT. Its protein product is CASSYTGGITGELFF.